This is a list of T cell receptor beta chains from one sample in a study of blood T cell repertoires in COVID-19. The data were produced by immunoSEQ multiplex PCR, yet TCRdb's version contains in-frame clones alone and is incomplete. The table shows roughly 130,000 clones, with about four fifths occurring only once. The sample taken for sequencing was peripheral blood. Receptors were obtained from a woman older than 75 with acute or convalescent COVID-19. Both conserved end residues are part of each CDR3. D genes are given only for firm matches. Some rows mark clone size as missing; the rest say once, few, many or name a class of expanded clone.

J gene | V gene | D gene | clone size | CDR3 DNA | CDR3 protein
TRBJ1-6 | TRBV3-1/TRBV3-2 | TRBD1 | . | TGTGCCAGCAGCTACCCCGGACAGGGAAATTCACCCCTCCACTTT | CASSYPGQGNSPLHF
TRBJ1-4 | TRBV19 | . | . | TGTGCCAGTAGTATTTTGCTCGGGCGGGCTAATGAAAAACTGTTTTTT | CASSILLGRANEKLFF
TRBJ1-2 | TRBV29-1 | TRBD1 | few | TGCAGCGTTGAAGATCTAGGCAGGGGGGAAGGCTACACCTTC | CSVEDLGRGEGYTF
TRBJ1-1 | TRBV7-9 | . | . | TGTGCCAGCAGCTTAGAAGAGGGCAGCCCTGAAGCTTTCTTT | CASSLEEGSPEAFF
TRBJ1-1 | TRBV30 | . | . | TGTGCCTGGAGTGTAGCGGACTCACGGGACACTGAAGCTTTCTTT | CAWSVADSRDTEAFF
TRBJ2-5 | TRBV5-1 | . | . | TGCGCCAGCAGCTCCGGGACAACGTACCAAGAGACCCAGTACTTC | CASSSGTTYQETQYF
TRBJ1-1 | TRBV20-1 | . | . | TGCAGTGCTGGAACAGGGACTGAAGCTTTCTTT | CSAGTGTEAFF
TRBJ1-3 | TRBV6-1 | . | . | TGTGCCAGCAGTGAGGGGCCAGTCTCTGGAAACACCATATATTTT | CASSEGPVSGNTIYF
TRBJ2-2 | TRBV7-2 | . | . | TGTGCCAGCAGCTTAGTATCCTTTGGGCCCAGGGGTGTCACCGGGGAGCTGTTTTTT | CASSLVSFGPRGVTGELFF
TRBJ1-1 | TRBV2 | TRBD1 | . | TGTGCCAGCAGACTAACAGGGGGCCAGGCTTTCTTT | CASRLTGGQAFF
TRBJ1-1 | TRBV18 | . | . | TGTGCCAGCTCACCAATGGCGGGGGGGACTGAAGCTTTCTTT | CASSPMAGGTEAFF
TRBJ2-3 | TRBV6-5 | . | . | TGTGCCAGCAGTTACTCCGGGGTATTAACAGATACGCAGTATTTT | CASSYSGVLTDTQYF
TRBJ2-1 | TRBV19 | . | few | TGTGCCAGTAGTGCCCGGGTCAACTCCGGCGGGACGACTTACAATGAGCAGTTCTTC | CASSARVNSGGTTYNEQFF
TRBJ1-1 | TRBV19 | . | few | TGTGCCAGTTCCCGGGAAGGAGACACTGAAGCTTTCTTT | CASSREGDTEAFF
TRBJ1-2 | TRBV10-3 | . | . | TGTGCCATCAAAGTGGACAGCATCTATGGCTACACCTTC | CAIKVDSIYGYTF
TRBJ2-7 | TRBV2 | TRBD1 | . | TGTGCCAGCAGGGGACAGAACTACGAGCAGTACTTC | CASRGQNYEQYF
TRBJ2-5 | TRBV29-1 | TRBD2 | . | TGCAGCGTTCGCGTAGCGGGGGGTGGTTTATCGTACTTC | CSVRVAGGGLSYF
TRBJ2-2 | TRBV5-1 | . | . | TGCGCCAGCAGCGGGAGTACTAGCAACACCGGGGAGCTGTTTTTT | CASSGSTSNTGELFF
TRBJ1-4 | TRBV7-9 | . | . | TGTGCCAGCAGCTTATCCAGTCCGGGTGAAAAACTGTTTTTT | CASSLSSPGEKLFF